The T cell receptor (beta chain) under discussion was sequenced for a study of cytomegalovirus exposure and HLA in healthy donors. V lost 5 bases and J lost 4, with 21 bases in between. The CDR3 sequence is 16 residues long. Germline-derived CDR1 and CDR2 are MNHNY and SVGAGI (reference sequence). Here immunoSEQ multiplex PCR was the method, and the copy in TCRdb shows in-frame clones only, minus some. In the table there are 100,000 to 150,000 clones, about nine tenths of which are singletons. Study-wide results and caveats: Many donors shared some public TCRs, even though most TCR sequences were rare. A list of 150 to 200 TCR beta chains associated with cytomegalovirus was given.

Comment on this clone: Its antigen is as yet unknown.

The sequencing sample was made of PBMCs. The TCR was taken from a woman aged 18-29 years in good health and CMV-seronegative. The chain couples TRBV6-6 to TRBJ2-7; possible D gene TRBD2, 6 bases. In DNA, the CDR3 is TGTGCCAGCAGTGTCTCCTGGGACTCCCTTCGGTACGAGCAGTACTTC. Encoded protein: CASSVSWDSLRYEQYF.